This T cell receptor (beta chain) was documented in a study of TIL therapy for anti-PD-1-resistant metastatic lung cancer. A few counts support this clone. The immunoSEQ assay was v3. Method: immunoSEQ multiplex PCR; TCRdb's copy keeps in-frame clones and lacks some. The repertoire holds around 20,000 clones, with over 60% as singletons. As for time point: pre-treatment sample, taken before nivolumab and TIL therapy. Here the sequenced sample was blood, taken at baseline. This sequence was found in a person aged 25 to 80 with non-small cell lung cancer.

The CDR3 reads CASRAPNQPQHF. The CDR3 nucleotides read TGTGCCAGCAGGGCACCCAATCAGCCCCAGCATTTT. This sequence joins TRBV2 and TRBJ1-5, with D unresolved. The ends were cut back, 6 bases at V and 3 bases at J, with 6 bases in the middle. This CDR3 has 12 amino acids. Germline V gives CDR1 SNHLY, CDR2 FYNNEI.